What follows is one TCR beta chain and its context. Its antigen target is currently unknown. Per-base qualities were not stored, and no clone one base away is much larger. These data belong to a study of T-cell memory formation after mild COVID-19 (dated by TCRdb to about 2021). For the wider study: TCR sequence clusters from the two donors were found to be largely donor specific. Two young, previously healthy adult volunteers made up the cohort, one male and one female. In two donors, T-cell clones that expanded and contracted after mild COVID-19 were tracked by sequencing TCRalpha and TCRbeta repertoires over time.

The germline V end is reduced by 5 bases and the J end by 6 bases; junction bases left unmatched: 6. The germline V gene encodes CDR1 MNHNS and CDR2 SASEGT. The CDR3 runs 14 residues from the cysteine to the phenylalanine. Just CDR3 DNA is preserved here, 42 bases in frame from base 1. Instrument used: Illumina NovaSeq 6000. cDNA libraries for TCRalpha and TCRbeta were prepared by 5'RACE using constant-segment primers, with sample barcodes and unique molecular identifiers added. Trizol reagent was used to extract RNA from every sample. The libraries were amplified in two PCR steps, and the second step added a second sample barcode and Illumina TruSeq adapters. Libraries were sequenced on an Illumina NovaSeq with 2 x 150 bp paired-end reads. In the source study's methods: With migec v1.2.7, reads were demultiplexed and then collapsed into UMI-guided consensus sequences. Using mixcr v2.1.11, the UMI consensuses were aligned to TRA and TRB V and J templates and assembled into clonotypes. Clonotypes were classified as expanded or contracted when called significant by both edgeR and NoisET, with noise models trained on biological replicates. For edgeR calls, the cutoffs were a false discovery rate-adjusted p below 0.01 and a log2 fold-change threshold of 1. As an exploratory analysis of dynamics, max-normalized trajectories of the 1000 most abundant clonotypes were examined by PCA with hierarchical clustering. Each responding clone was given a CD4 or CD8 phenotype based on the CD4+ and CD8+ repertoires, which had been sequenced separately. TCRdb reworked the public reads: Q25 trimming with fastp, MiXCR clone assembly, productive beta chains retained. CDR3 protein sequences are deduplicated, and each keeps its most common genes and DNA. TCRdb, not the authors, supplied the V and J calls. This sample holds 300,000 or so distinct CDR3 sequences; 16% were observed only once. The ten top clones hold roughly 24% of the sample.

Ficoll-Paque density gradient centrifugation was the method used to isolate PBMCs. Overall study results and their limits: SARS-CoV-2 specificity of the second-wave clones peaking on day 37 was not confirmed. Some responding clones were found in pre-infection memory, which suggests that pre-existing cross-reactive memory T cells took part in the SARS-CoV-2 response. Contracting CD4+ clones were found mainly in CM and EM memory subsets, while CD8+ clones were enriched in EMRA. Only two mild cases were covered by the study, and larger cohorts that include severe cases with pre-infection samples were considered necessary. Balanced CD4/CD8 phenotypes were observed for clones contracting from day 15 to 85, whereas a bias towards CD4+ was observed for a second wave of clones expanding from day 15 to 37.

The V and J segments used are TRBV6-1 and TRBJ1-5; 8 bases in the junction line up with TRBD1. This receptor was obtained from a man aged 18 to 30 who had mild COVID-19 (a few samples of this study predate the infection). The sample titles of this study are shuffled in the database, so cell type and time point are left out; the donor was told from shared clones. The material sequenced was PBMCs or a T cell subset sorted from them (not recorded which). The CDR3 here reads CASSNRQGSQPQHF. The nucleotides are TGTGCCAGCAGTAACCGACAGGGGAGTCAGCCCCAGCATTTT.